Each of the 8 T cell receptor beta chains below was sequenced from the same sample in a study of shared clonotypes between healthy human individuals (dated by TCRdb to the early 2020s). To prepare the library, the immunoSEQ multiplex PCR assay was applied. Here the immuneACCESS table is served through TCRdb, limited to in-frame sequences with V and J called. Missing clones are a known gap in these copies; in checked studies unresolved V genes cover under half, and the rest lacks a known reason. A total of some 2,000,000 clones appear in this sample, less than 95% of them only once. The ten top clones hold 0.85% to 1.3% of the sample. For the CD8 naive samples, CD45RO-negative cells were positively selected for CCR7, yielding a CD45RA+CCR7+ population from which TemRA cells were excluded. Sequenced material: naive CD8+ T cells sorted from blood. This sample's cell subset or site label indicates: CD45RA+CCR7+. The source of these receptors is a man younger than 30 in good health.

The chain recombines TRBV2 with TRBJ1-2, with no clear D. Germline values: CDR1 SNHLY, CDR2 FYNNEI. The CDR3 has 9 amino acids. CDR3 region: CAEMEGYTF. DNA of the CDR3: TGTGCAGAGATGGAGGGCTACACCTTC. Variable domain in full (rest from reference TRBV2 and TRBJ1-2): EPEVTQTPSHQVTQMGQEVILRCVPISNHLYFYWYRQILGQKVEFLVSFYNNEISEKSEIFDDQFSVERPDGSNFTLKIRSTKLEDSAMYFCAEMEGYTFGSGTRLTVV.

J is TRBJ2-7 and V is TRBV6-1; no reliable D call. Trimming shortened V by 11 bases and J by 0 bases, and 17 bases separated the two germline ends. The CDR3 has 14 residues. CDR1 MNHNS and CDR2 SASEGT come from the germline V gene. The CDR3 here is CAVMLALNSYEQYF. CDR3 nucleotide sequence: TGTGCCGTTATGCTTGCCCTAAACTCCTACGAGCAGTACTTC.

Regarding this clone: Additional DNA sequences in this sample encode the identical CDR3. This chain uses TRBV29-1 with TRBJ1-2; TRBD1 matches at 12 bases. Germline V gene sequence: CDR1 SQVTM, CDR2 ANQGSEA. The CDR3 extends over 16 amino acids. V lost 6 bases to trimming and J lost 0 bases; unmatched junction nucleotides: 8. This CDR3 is CSVTGTGGSANYGYTF. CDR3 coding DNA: TGCAGCGTCACCGGGACAGGGGGCTCAGCTAACTATGGCTACACCTTC.

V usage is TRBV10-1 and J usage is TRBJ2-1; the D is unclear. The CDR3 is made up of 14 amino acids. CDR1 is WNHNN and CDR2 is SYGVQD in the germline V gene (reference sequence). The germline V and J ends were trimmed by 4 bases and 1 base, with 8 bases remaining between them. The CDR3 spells CASSGSKSYNEQFF. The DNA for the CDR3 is TGCGCCAGCAGTGGCTCCAAATCCTACAATGAGCAGTTCTTC.

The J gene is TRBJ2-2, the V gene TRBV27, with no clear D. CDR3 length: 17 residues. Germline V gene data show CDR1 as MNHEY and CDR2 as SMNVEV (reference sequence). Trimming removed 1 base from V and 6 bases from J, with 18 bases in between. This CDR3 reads CASSLYPIEARPGELFF. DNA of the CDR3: TGTGCCAGCAGTTTATACCCCATTGAGGCAAGGCCCGGGGAGCTGTTTTTT.

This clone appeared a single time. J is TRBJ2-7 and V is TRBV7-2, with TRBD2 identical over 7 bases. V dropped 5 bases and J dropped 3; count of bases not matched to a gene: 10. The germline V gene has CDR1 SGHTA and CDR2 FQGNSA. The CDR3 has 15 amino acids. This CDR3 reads CASSGTVRESYEQYF. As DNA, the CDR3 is TGTGCCAGCAGCGGAACTGTGCGGGAGAGCTACGAGCAGTACTTC.

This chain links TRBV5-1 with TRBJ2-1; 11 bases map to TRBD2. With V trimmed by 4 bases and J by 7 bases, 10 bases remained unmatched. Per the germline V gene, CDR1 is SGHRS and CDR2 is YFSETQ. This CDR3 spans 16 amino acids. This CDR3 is CASSAEPSGRMNEQFF. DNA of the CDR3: TGCGCCAGCAGCGCGGAGCCTAGCGGGAGGATGAATGAGCAGTTCTTC.

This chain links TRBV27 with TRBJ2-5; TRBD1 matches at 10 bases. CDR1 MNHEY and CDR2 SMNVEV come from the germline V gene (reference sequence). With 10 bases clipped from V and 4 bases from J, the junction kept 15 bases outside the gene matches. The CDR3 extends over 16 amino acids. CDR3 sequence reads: CATRTIGGQGLETQYF. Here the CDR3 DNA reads TGTGCCACGCGGACGATTGGGGGACAGGGGTTAGAGACCCAGTACTTC.